This note documents a single T cell receptor (beta chain) sequence. No antigen is known for it. The CDR3 extends over 13 amino acids. Trimming left V 4 bases short and J 1 base short, with 7 bases between. Germline CDR1 SNHLY, CDR2 FYNNEI. Data came from immunoSEQ multiplex PCR; TCRdb stores just in-frame clones and leaves some out. Counted here are more than 200,000 clones, roughly 84% occurring once; the ten biggest clones make up more than 10%. The sample is drawn from a study of cytomegalovirus exposure and HLA in healthy donors. Findings of the study overall: Within the 130 or so validation repertoires, first-cohort TCR clusters tended to co-occur, according to a later analysis. Reports described diagnosis of cytomegalovirus status by the classifier as highly specific and sensitive.

The origin of this receptor is a man aged 18 to 29 in good health and CMV-seropositive. The chain couples TRBV2 to TRBJ2-5; possibly TRBD1 for D (6 bases). Sequenced sample: PBMCs. The CDR3 region has the DNA TGTGCCAGCAGTGGGGGGCGCCAAGAGACCCAGTACTTC. This codes for CASSGGRQETQYF.